This note documents a single T cell receptor (beta chain) sequence. The target antigen is unknown. With V trimmed by 2 bases and J by 6 bases, 4 bases remained unmatched. This CDR3 has 15 residues. Germline lookup yields CDR1 MNHEY and CDR2 SMNVEV (reference sequence). The data are from a study of T cell responses to AZD1222 COVID-19 vaccine. Findings and limits, study-wide: Spike-specific TCR breadth rose after two AZD1222 doses, and depth rose as well. Reports indicate that nearly half of spike-specific TCRs are directed at unmutated variant regions.

The assay was immunoSEQ multiplex PCR, and TCRdb's table has in-frame clones only and misses some. The table includes 150,000 or so clones, about 90% detected once. The clonotype originates from an adult in good health. The gene calls are TRBV27 and TRBJ1-1; TRBD1 matches 12 bases. The source was peripheral blood, collected on day 0 of MenACWY control vaccination. The CDR3 nucleotides read TGTGCCAGCAGTTTAGGGACAGGGGGCCAGGCTGAAGCTTTCTTT. This translates into CASSLGTGGQAEAFF.